A single sample is the source of the 8 T cell receptor beta chains below, sequenced in a study of vaccination and CD4 T cells after COVID-19. Antigens for these TCRs are unknown. Treatment defined: roughly 10-day PBMC culture with coronavirus spike peptide pools or control peptides (ViraFEST assay). The Oncomine TCR Beta short-read assay was what sequenced the DNA obtained from cultured CD4+ T cells. In TCRdb, the PCR reads were re-called with MiXCR into one record per CDR3 protein. Of about 5,100 distinct CDR3 sequences in the sample, about 45% were seen once. Sequencing was performed on CD4+ T cells from blood, cultured in vitro. All receptors derive from a human donor who had recovered from COVID-19.

V usage is TRBV6-5 and J usage is TRBJ1-5; TRBD1 matches 9 bases. Germline V gene sequence: CDR1 MNHEY, CDR2 SVGAGI. Unmatched junction bases numbered 5, after V lost 4 bases and J lost 7 bases. The CDR3 contains 14 residues. CDR3 nucleotide sequence: TGTGCCAGCAGTTTAACAGGGGGCAGACAGCCCCAGCATTTT. This gives the protein CASSLTGGRQPQHF.

V gene TRBV6-5 combines with J gene TRBJ1-2; 9 bases line up with TRBD1. Germline V gives CDR1 MNHEY, CDR2 SVGAGI. Trimming at V came to 2 bases and at J to 7 bases, leaving 11 bases not matched to a gene. The CDR3 sequence is 16 residues long. The CDR3 reads CASSYILDRGWFGYTF. The DNA for the CDR3 is TGTGCCAGCAGTTACATTCTAGACAGGGGGTGGTTTGGCTACACCTTC.

The CDR3 coding sequence is TGTGCCTGCGAAAAGACCGACGGGAAGGCAGATACGCAGTATTTT. Translation gives CACEKTDGKADTQYF. The chain is built from TRBV5-4 and TRBJ2-3; a possible D gene is TRBD2 (5 bases). V lost 10 bases to trimming and J lost 4 bases, with 22 bases between them. Germline values: CDR1 SGHNT, CDR2 YYREEE (reference sequence). This CDR3 is 15 amino acids long.

This clonotype was seen more than once but under ten times. The chain combines TRBV27 with TRBJ1-6; possible D gene TRBD1, 6 bases. With 7 bases removed from V and 0 bases from J, the gap between germline ends came to 19 bases. CDR1 and CDR2 (germline): MNHEY, SMNVEV (reference sequence). There are 18 residues in the CDR3. CDR3: CASMSGQTINSYNSPLHF. DNA for the CDR3: TGTGCCAGCATGAGCGGACAGACTATTAACTCCTATAATTCACCCCTCCACTTT.

This clonotype came up a few times. This rearrangement joins TRBV5-1 to TRBJ2-2, with D possibly matching TRBD1 (5 bases). The CDR3 contains 17 residues. CDR1 is SGHRS, CDR2 YFSETQ, per germline. The V end was cut by 5 bases, the J end by 7 bases, with 24 bases between. The CDR3 loop reads CASSQDNWLALGGELFF. CDR3 coding DNA: TGCGCCAGCAGTCAGGACAACTGGCTGGCACTGGGCGGGGAGCTGTTTTTT.

J is TRBJ2-7 and V is TRBV19, with 9 bases aligning to TRBD1. Germline CDR1 LNHDA, CDR2 SQIVND (reference sequence). CDR3 length: 14 residues. Trimming at V came to 6 bases and at J to 10 bases, leaving 13 bases not matched to a gene. CDR3 sequence: CASRAADRGLGQYF. The CDR3 nucleotides are TGTGCCAGTAGAGCGGCGGACAGGGGTCTAGGACAGTACTTC.

The chain employs TRBV19 and TRBJ1-5; tentatively, D is TRBD1 (5 bases). Germline V gives CDR1 LNHDA, CDR2 SQIVND (reference sequence). The CDR3 has 15 amino acids. V gave up 1 base and J gave up 7 bases, with 14 bases separating them. CDR3 loop: CASSIGGRVGQPQHF. In DNA form, the CDR3 reads TGTGCCAGTAGTATAGGAGGCAGGGTGGGCCAGCCCCAGCATTTT.

On this clonotype itself: The junction shows a germline mismatch at one end, possibly a read error. V and J are TRBV7-9 and TRBJ2-1; 7 bases align to TRBD1. This CDR3 is built from 16 residues. Germline V gene sequence: CDR1 SEHNR, CDR2 FQNEAQ (reference sequence). The CDR3, as DNA: TGTGCCAGCAGCTTGGGTTACAGGGGAACCTACAACGAGCAGTTCTTC. Its translation is CASSLGYRGTYNEQFF.